This TCR beta chain was found in a study of identical twins. Each CDR3 protein is one row after TCRdb ran MiXCR on the 5' RACE reads. In the table there are 350,000 to 400,000 distinct CDR3 sequences, approximately 9.1% of which are singletons. V lost 0 bases to trimming and J lost 3 bases, with 15 bases between them. The germline V gene encodes CDR1 SGHTA and CDR2 FQGNSA. The CDR3 loop spans 16 amino acids. Sequencing used naive T cells sorted from blood. The rearrangement links TRBV7-2 to TRBJ2-7; maybe TRBD2 (6 bases). The receptor's source is a woman in her fifties or sixties in good health. The CDR3, as DNA: TGTGCCAGCAGCTTAGCCGGGACTCCTTTACTCTACGAGCAGTACTTC. As protein: CASSLAGTPLLYEQYF.